Given below is one TCR beta chain in context. The PCR made use of 60 Vbeta and 13 Jbeta primers. Only in-frame clones appear in the TCRdb table, and some are missing; sequencing was by immunoSEQ multiplex PCR. In the table there are about 63,000 clones, roughly 84% of which are singletons. The data stem from a study of cytomegalovirus exposure and HLA in healthy donors. Overall study context: Earlier, almost 120 million unique TCR beta sequences were recovered from about 170 million T cells by an analysis.

The CDR3 is 14 amino acids. The ends were cut back, 1 base at V and 0 bases at J, with 7 bases in the middle. All the people who gave samples were healthy bone marrow donors. Sequencing used PBMCs. The TCR originated in a woman in her 30s in good health and CMV-seronegative. V and J are TRBV23-1 and TRBJ2-7; weak D call: TRBD1 (6 bases). TRBV23-1 is assigned to the ORF class and has an uncertain function. CDR3 protein: CASSQFRGSYEQYV. In DNA, the CDR3 is TGCGCCAGCAGTCAATTCAGGGGCTCCTACGAGCAGTACGTC.